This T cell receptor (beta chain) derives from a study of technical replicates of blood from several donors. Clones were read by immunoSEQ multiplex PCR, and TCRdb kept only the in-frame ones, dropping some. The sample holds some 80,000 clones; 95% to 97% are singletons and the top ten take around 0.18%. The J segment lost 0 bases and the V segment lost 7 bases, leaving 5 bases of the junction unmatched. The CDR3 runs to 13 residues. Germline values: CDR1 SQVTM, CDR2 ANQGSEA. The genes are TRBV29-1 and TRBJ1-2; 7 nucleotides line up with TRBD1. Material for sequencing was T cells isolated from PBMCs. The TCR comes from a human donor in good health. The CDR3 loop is CSGGTAPNYGYTF. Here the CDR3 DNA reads TGCAGCGGGGGGACAGCGCCTAACTATGGCTACACCTTC.